This T cell receptor (beta chain) is drawn from a study of blood T cell repertoires in COVID-19. Study context: The origin of the acute and convalescent COVID-19 samples was the United States, Italy and Spain. T cells, B-cell-depleted T cells, or PBMCs supplied cDNA or gDNA.

In germline, CDR1 is SGHDT, CDR2 YYEEEE. V gave up 3 bases and J gave up 6 bases, with 18 bases separating them. This CDR3 is 16 amino acids long. Per the original data handling: Estimated nucleated cell counts came from reference gene primer amplification. The data were produced by immunoSEQ multiplex PCR, yet TCRdb's version contains in-frame clones alone and is incomplete. That table gives V, J and clone size, and the DNA gave D and trimming. The sample has about 250,000 clones, over 70% seen once. J is TRBJ1-4 and V is TRBV5-6; D is possibly TRBD1 (6 bases). The specimen sequenced was peripheral blood. The origin of this receptor is an elderly man with acute or convalescent COVID-19. The CDR3 protein is CASSSSTIRTDEKLFF. Written as DNA, the CDR3 is TGTGCCAGCAGCTCCTCGACCATACGGACAGATGAAAAACTGTTTTTT.